Listed below are T cell receptor beta chains from one sample, sequenced in a study of control samples from healthy donors and cancer patients. Using immunoSEQ multiplex PCR, the repertoire was profiled, and TCRdb retains in-frame clones only, with some absent. The data hold about 160,000 clones, with 96% observed a single time. Sequencing used blood. These receptors came from a woman aged 30 to 39 in good health. The CDR3 runs from the conserved cysteine through the conserved F or W. D genes are given only for firm matches.

J | V | D | DNA | CDR3
TRBJ1-3 | TRBV19 | - | TGTGCCAGTAGTGCTCGGGGGAACACCATATATTTT | CASSARGNTIYF
TRBJ2-1 | TRBV28 | - | TGTGCCAGCAGTTTTTTTGGCGCAGGGAAAAAGACCTACAATGAGCAGTTCTTC | CASSFFGAGKKTYNEQFF
TRBJ1-1 | TRBV28 | - | TGTGCCAGCAGTTTATGGGGTTTTACTGAAGCTTTCTTT | CASSLWGFTEAFF
TRBJ2-2 | TRBV30 | - | TGTGCCTGGAGCACCGGGACGGTGACCGGGGAGCTGTTTTTT | CAWSTGTVTGELFF
TRBJ2-5 | TRBV5-1 | - | TGCGCCAGCAGCTTGCAGCCCACCACAAAGACCCAGTACTTC | CASSLQPTTKTQYF
TRBJ2-1 | TRBV2 | TRBD2 | TGTGCCAGCGGACTAGCGGAACCCAGCTCCTACAATGAGCAGTTCTTC | CASGLAEPSSYNEQFF
TRBJ2-1 | TRBV5-1 | TRBD2 | TGCGCCAGCAGCTTGGGAGTGGGAGGCAGGGGGACTAGCGGGAGAAATGAGCAGTTCTTC | CASSLGVGGRGTSGRNEQFF
TRBJ2-5 | TRBV9 | - | TGTGCCAGCAGCGTAGATGTGAGTCAGTCCGAGACCCAGTACTTC | CASSVDVSQSETQYF
TRBJ1-6 | TRBV28 | TRBD1 | TGTGCCAGCAGTTTTGTAGGGGGCCTAGGTTCACCCCTCCACTTT | CASSFVGGLGSPLHF
TRBJ2-1 | TRBV5-6 | TRBD2 | TGTGCCAGCAGTCCAACTAGCGGGAGGCACAATGAGCAGTTCTTC | CASSPTSGRHNEQFF
TRBJ2-7 | TRBV19 | - | TGTGCCAGTAGTATGCTGATCGGCGGTAGAAACGAGCAGTACTTC | CASSMLIGGRNEQYF
TRBJ2-7 | TRBV30 | - | TGTGCCTGGAGTAACAGGGACGAGCAGTACTTC | CAWSNRDEQYF